The next 16 T cell receptor beta chains were all read from a single sample in a study of CD8 T cells in ankylosing spondylitis (dated by TCRdb to 2015 to 2018). The method was 5' RACE. Sequenced using an Illumina HiSeq 2500. TCRdb reanalyzed the raw reads on its own, using fastp at Q25 for trimming and MiXCR for clone calling, and kept in-frame beta chains. Identical CDR3 proteins give one entry, which carries the most common genes and DNA. The sample table shows under 250,000 distinct CDR3 sequences, and roughly 26% are seen once. The ten biggest clones cover 6.6% of the sample. The sample comprised blood, either unsorted or a sorted T cell fraction (not recorded which). Receptor source: a male donor with ankylosing spondylitis or in good health (not recorded which).

This clonotype came up a few times. The V call is TRBV5-6, the J call TRBJ1-5; TRBD1 agrees at 9 bases. There are 14 residues in the CDR3. CDR1 is SGHDT, CDR2 YYEEEE, per germline. The V gene end was trimmed by 5 bases and the J gene end by 6 bases; junction bases not matched to a gene: 6. The CDR3 loop reads CASSLYRGLQPQHF. The CDR3 DNA sequence: TGTGCCAGCAGTTTATACAGGGGGCTTCAGCCCCAGCATTTT. The complete variable domain, with remaining parts taken from reference TRBV5-6 and TRBJ1-5, reads DAGVTQSPTHLIKTRGQQVTLRCSPKSGHDTVSWYQQALGQGPQFIFQYYEEEERQRGNFPDRFSGHQFPNYSSELNVNALLLGDSALYLCASSLYRGLQPQHFGDGTRLSIL.

This clonotype was seen ten or more times. The genes are TRBV3-1 and TRBJ1-2; the D is unclear. V was trimmed by 6 bases and J by 3 bases, leaving 11 bases between them. CDR3 length: 13 amino acids. Per germline, CDR1 LGHDT and CDR2 YNNKEL (reference sequence). In DNA form, the CDR3 reads TGTGCCAGCAGTCTAGGACGGGACTATGGCTACACCTTC. It is translated as CASSLGRDYGYTF.

This chain links TRBV7-9 with TRBJ2-5; D unresolved. This CDR3 comprises 14 residues. The V end lost 5 bases, the J end lost 0 bases, and 10 bases lay between the germline ends. The germline CDR1 and CDR2 sequences are SEHNR and FQNEAQ (reference sequence). This chain's CDR3 is CASSPTRDQETQYF. In DNA, the CDR3 is TGTGCCAGCAGCCCTACAAGAGACCAAGAGACCCAGTACTTC.

The table lists this clonotype with many counts. V gene TRBV4-1 combines with J gene TRBJ1-1; D uncertain. The CDR3 length is 14 residues. V shed 0 bases and J shed 0 bases, with 5 bases lying between them. Looked up from germline, CDR1 is MGHRA and CDR2 is YSYEKL. The DNA for the CDR3 is TGCGCCAGCAGCCAAGAGAACATGAACACTGAAGCTTTCTTT. It codes for CASSQENMNTEAFF.

At least ten counts were recorded for this clonotype. This chain joins TRBV3-1 and TRBJ2-1; 7 nucleotides agree with TRBD2. Losses at the gene ends were 0 bases for V and 2 bases for J; bases not matched to a gene: 4. Looked up from germline, CDR1 is LGHDT and CDR2 is YNNKEL (reference sequence). The CDR3 is made up of 16 amino acids. CDR3 in amino acids: CASSQDRGTTYNEQFF. The CDR3 coding sequence is TGTGCCAGCAGCCAAGATCGGGGGACTACCTACAATGAGCAGTTCTTC.

The CDR3 protein is CSAMDRSEYSNQPQHF. As DNA, the CDR3 is TGCAGTGCTATGGACAGGTCGGAGTATAGCAATCAGCCCCAGCATTTT. The chain employs TRBV20-1 and TRBJ1-5; 7 nucleotides match TRBD1. Germline V CDR1 and CDR2: DFQATT, SNEGSKA (reference sequence). V lost 4 bases, J lost 0 bases, and 9 bases stayed unmatched. This CDR3 has 16 amino acids.

This clonotype was seen many times. The chain joins TRBV5-5 to TRBJ2-3; maybe TRBD1 (6 bases). This CDR3 contains 14 residues. Trimming shortened V by 2 bases and J by 2 bases, and 9 bases separated the two germline ends. CDR1 and CDR2 from the germline V gene are SGHKS and YYEKEE (reference sequence). CDR3 sequence (DNA): TGTGCCAGCAGCTTCGACAGGCCCACAGATACGCAGTATTTT. Its translation: CASSFDRPTDTQYF.

There are many counts of this clonotype. The chain links TRBV29-1 to TRBJ2-1, with 10 bases identical to TRBD2. Unmatched junction bases numbered 4, after V lost 5 bases and J lost 6 bases. CDR1 is SQVTM and CDR2 is ANQGSEA in the germline V gene. The CDR3 length is 13 residues. The CDR3 loop reads CSVSGRAFNEQFF. The CDR3 region has the DNA TGCAGCGTTAGCGGGAGGGCCTTCAATGAGCAGTTCTTC.

The chain joins TRBV4-1 to TRBJ2-4, with 8 bases fitting TRBD1. CDR3 length: 16 residues. The germline V gene has CDR1 MGHRA and CDR2 YSYEKL. V trimming: 2 bases; J trimming: 2 bases; junction bases outside the gene matches: 5. The CDR3 loop is CASSQLDRAPKNIQYF. The DNA of the CDR3 is TGCGCCAGCAGCCAACTGGACAGGGCGCCCAAAAACATTCAGTACTTC.

The V call is TRBV29-1, the J call TRBJ2-5; D is unresolved. The CDR3 extends over 12 amino acids. Germline V CDR1 and CDR2: SQVTM, ANQGSEA. The V end lost 4 bases, the J end lost 2 bases, and 8 bases lay between the germline ends. DNA for the CDR3: TGCAGCGTTGTCCTCTCACAAGAGACCCAGTACTTC. This sequence encodes CSVVLSQETQYF.

This clonotype was counted between two and nine times. The chain carries TRBV7-2 and TRBJ1-5; D uncertain. The CDR3 is 16 amino acids. Trimming pared 0 bases from V and 2 bases from J, leaving 11 bases between. The germline CDR1 and CDR2 sequences are SGHTA and FQGNSA. The CDR3 DNA reads as TGTGCCAGCAGCTTAGCTGCAGGATTTGGCAATCAGCCCCAGCATTTT. Its translation: CASSLAAGFGNQPQHF.

The V call is TRBV7-6, the J call TRBJ2-1; either TRBD1 or TRBD2 may fit D (5 bases each). CDR1 and CDR2 (germline): SGHVS, FNYEAQ. The CDR3 is made up of 16 amino acids. V lost 5 bases to trimming and J lost 2 bases, with 16 bases between them. CDR3 amino acids: CASSRLPGTTYNEQFF. Written as DNA, the CDR3 is TGTGCCAGCAGCCGACTCCCCGGGACGACCTACAATGAGCAGTTCTTC.

The CDR3 loop is CSDMTSVDTQYF. The CDR3 DNA reads TGCAGCGACATGACTAGCGTGGATACGCAGTATTTT. This chain joins TRBV29-1 and TRBJ2-3, with 8 bases fitting TRBD2. Trimming at V came to 7 bases and at J to 6 bases, leaving 6 bases not matched to a gene. Germline CDR1 and CDR2: SQVTM and ANQGSEA. The CDR3 extends over 12 amino acids.

This sequence joins TRBV4-2 and TRBJ2-7; TRBD2 matches at 10 bases. This CDR3 spans 16 amino acids. The V gene's germline CDR1 is LGHNA and CDR2 YNFKEQ. Trimming took 1 base from V and 5 from J; bases not matched to a gene: 8. DNA of the CDR3: TGTGCCAGCAGCCAAGGATCTAGCGGGAGTCGCCACGAGCAGTACTTC. As protein: CASSQGSSGSRHEQYF.

This clonotype was counted at least ten times. The chain carries TRBV25-1 and TRBJ1-1; possibly TRBD1 for D (6 bases). The CDR3 is 15 amino acids. In germline, CDR1 is MGHDK, CDR2 SYGVNS. V was clipped by 3 bases and J by 3 bases, with 14 bases between them. CDR3 sequence: CASSDPGAGDTEAFF. As DNA, the CDR3 is TGTGCCAGCAGTGACCCGGGGGCAGGGGACACTGAAGCTTTCTTT.

The genes are TRBV5-5 and TRBJ2-1; 9 nucleotides align to TRBD2. The CDR3 has 16 residues. Per the germline V gene, CDR1 is SGHKS and CDR2 is YYEKEE (reference sequence). V dropped 4 bases and J dropped 8; count of bases not matched to a gene: 13. The CDR3 here is CASSDPGAGGPDEQFF. The CDR3 coding sequence is TGTGCCAGCAGCGACCCAGGCGCGGGAGGGCCCGATGAGCAGTTCTTC.